This TCR beta chain stems from a study of PD-1 blockade in classical Hodgkin lymphoma. The CDR3 length is 13 residues. In germline, CDR1 is SGHAT, CDR2 FQNNGV. V gave up 5 bases and J gave up 4 bases; unmatched junction bases: 3. Remarks on this clone: What it recognizes is unknown.

Indicated time point: cycle 4 day 1 (C4D1), after 6 weeks of nivolumab. Each patient relapsed following autologous stem cell transplantation, and prior brentuximab vedotin exposure differed. Profiled with immunoSEQ multiplex PCR; TCRdb holds only in-frame clones, not every one. The data hold 15,000 to 20,000 clones, with around 81% observed a single time. Findings and caveats of the study: TCR diversity rose significantly by C4D1 in CD4+ but not CD8+ cells.

The receptor comes from a human donor with classical Hodgkin lymphoma. The input for sequencing was peripheral blood mononuclear cells (PBMCs), taken before the fourth cycle of nivolumab. The chain links TRBV11-2 to TRBJ1-1; 8 nucleotides agree with TRBD1. This CDR3 reads CASSPTGGTEAFF. The CDR3 nucleotides are TGTGCCAGCAGCCCCACAGGGGGCACTGAAGCTTTCTTT. Supplemented by reference TRBV11-2 and TRBJ1-1, the full variable domain reads EAGVAQSPRYKIIEKRQSVAFWCNPISGHATLYWYQQILGQGPKLLIQFQNNGVVDDSQLPKDRFSAERLKGVDSTLKIQPAKLEDSAVYLCASSPTGGTEAFFGQGTRLTVV.